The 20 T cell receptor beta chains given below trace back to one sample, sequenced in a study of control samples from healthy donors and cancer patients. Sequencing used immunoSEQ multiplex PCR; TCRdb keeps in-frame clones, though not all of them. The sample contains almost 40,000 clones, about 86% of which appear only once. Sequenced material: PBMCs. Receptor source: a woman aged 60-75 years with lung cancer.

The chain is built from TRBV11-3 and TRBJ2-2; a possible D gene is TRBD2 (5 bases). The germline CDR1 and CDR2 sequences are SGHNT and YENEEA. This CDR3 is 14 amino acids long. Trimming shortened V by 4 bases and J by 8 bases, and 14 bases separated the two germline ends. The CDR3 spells CASSSTRELGELFF. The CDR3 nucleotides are TGTGCCAGCAGCTCGACGAGGGAGCTGGGGGAGCTGTTTTTT.

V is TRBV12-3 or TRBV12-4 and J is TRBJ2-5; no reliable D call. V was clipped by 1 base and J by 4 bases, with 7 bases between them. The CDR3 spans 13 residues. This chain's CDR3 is CASSLGIGETQYF. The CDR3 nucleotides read TGTGCCAGCAGTTTAGGTATAGGAGAGACCCAGTACTTC.

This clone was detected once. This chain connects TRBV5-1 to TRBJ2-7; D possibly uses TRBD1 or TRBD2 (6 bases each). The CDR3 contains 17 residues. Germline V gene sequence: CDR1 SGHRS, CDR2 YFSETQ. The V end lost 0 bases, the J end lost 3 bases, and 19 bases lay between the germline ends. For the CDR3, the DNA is TGCGCCAGCAGCTTGGGTTCTGGGGGGCAGTCTGGCTACGAGCAGTACTTC. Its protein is CASSLGSGGQSGYEQYF. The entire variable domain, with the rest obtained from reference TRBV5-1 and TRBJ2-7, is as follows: KAGVTQTPRYLIKTRGQQVTLSCSPISGHRSVSWYQQTPGQGLQFLFEYFSETQRNKGNFPGRFSGRQFSNSRSEMNVSTLELGDSALYLCASSLGSGGQSGYEQYFGPGTRLTVT.

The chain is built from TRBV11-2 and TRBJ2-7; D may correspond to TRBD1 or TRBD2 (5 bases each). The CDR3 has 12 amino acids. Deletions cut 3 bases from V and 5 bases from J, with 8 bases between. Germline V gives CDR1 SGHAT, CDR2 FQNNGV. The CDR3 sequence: CASSFRGDEQYF. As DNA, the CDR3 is TGTGCCAGCAGCTTCCGGGGCGACGAGCAGTACTTC.

Written as DNA, the CDR3 is TGTGCCAGTAGCCGGGGGGCCCCAAACTACGAGCAGTACTTC. Its translation: CASSRGAPNYEQYF. The V gene is TRBV19, the J gene TRBJ2-7, with a possible D match to TRBD2 (7 bases). CDR1 is LNHDA, CDR2 SQIVND, per germline (reference sequence). The CDR3 length is 14 residues. Trimming cost V 6 bases and J 3 bases, with 15 bases left between them.

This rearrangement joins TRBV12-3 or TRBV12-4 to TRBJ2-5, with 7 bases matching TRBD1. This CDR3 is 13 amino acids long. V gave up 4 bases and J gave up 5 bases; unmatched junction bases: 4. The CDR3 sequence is CASSSTGLETQYF. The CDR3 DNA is TGTGCCAGCAGTTCGACAGGGTTGGAGACCCAGTACTTC.

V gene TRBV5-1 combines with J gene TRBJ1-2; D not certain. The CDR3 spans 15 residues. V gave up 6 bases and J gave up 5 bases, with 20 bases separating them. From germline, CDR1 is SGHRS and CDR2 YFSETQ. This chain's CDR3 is CASNEGNIGSYGYTF. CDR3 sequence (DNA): TGCGCCAGCAATGAGGGCAATATTGGTTCTTATGGCTACACCTTC.

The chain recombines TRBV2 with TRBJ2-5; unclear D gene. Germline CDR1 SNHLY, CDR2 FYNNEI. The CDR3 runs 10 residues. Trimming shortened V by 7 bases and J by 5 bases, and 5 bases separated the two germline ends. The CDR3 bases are TGTGCCAGCATTGGTGAGACCCAGTACTTC. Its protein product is CASIGETQYF.

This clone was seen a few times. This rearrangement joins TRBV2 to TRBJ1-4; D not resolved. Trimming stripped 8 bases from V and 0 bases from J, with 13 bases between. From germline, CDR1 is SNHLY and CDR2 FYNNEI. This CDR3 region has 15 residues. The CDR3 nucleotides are TGTGCCAGCCTCCTTACACCGGCAACTAATGAAAAACTGTTTTTT. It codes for CASLLTPATNEKLFF.

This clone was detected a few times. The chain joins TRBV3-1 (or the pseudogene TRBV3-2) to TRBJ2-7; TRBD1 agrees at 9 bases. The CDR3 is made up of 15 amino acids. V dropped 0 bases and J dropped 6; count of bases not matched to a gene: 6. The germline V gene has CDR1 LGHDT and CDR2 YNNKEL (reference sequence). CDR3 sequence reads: CASSQDDRGDVEQYF. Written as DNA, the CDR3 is TGTGCCAGCAGCCAAGACGACAGGGGGGACGTCGAGCAGTACTTC.

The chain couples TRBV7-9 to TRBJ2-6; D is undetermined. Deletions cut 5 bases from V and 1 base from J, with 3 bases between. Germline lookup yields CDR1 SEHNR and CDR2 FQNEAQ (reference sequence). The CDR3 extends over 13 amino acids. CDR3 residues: CASSPSGANVLTF. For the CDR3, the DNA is TGTGCCAGCAGCCCATCTGGGGCCAACGTCCTGACTTTC.

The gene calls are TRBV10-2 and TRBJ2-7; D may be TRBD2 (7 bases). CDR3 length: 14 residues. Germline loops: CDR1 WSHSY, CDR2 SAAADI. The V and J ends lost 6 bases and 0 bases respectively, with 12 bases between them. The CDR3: CASRGGDTSYEQYF. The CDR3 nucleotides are TGCGCCAGCAGAGGGGGGGACACCTCCTACGAGCAGTACTTC.

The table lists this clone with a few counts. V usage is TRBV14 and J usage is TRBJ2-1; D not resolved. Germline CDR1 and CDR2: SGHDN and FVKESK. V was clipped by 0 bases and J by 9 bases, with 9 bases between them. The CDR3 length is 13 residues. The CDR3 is CASSQDLPSEQFF. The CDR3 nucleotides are TGTGCCAGCAGCCAAGATTTGCCGAGTGAGCAGTTCTTC. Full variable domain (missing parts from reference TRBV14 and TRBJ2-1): EAGVTQFPSHSVIEKGQTVTLRCDPISGHDNLYWYRRVMGKEIKFLLHFVKESKQDESGMPNNRFLAERTGGTYSTLKVQPAELEDSGVYFCASSQDLPSEQFFGPGTRLTVL.

CDR3 sequence: CASSYPGTGGSQPQHF. CDR3 nucleotides: TGTGCCAGCAGTTACCCCGGGACAGGGGGCAGTCAGCCCCAGCATTTT. The chain couples TRBV6-7 to TRBJ1-5, with 12 nucleotides matching TRBD1. TRBV6-7 is assigned to the ORF class and has an uncertain function. This CDR3 contains 16 residues. After removal of 2 bases from V and 6 bases from J, the junction contained 5 bases not matched to a gene.

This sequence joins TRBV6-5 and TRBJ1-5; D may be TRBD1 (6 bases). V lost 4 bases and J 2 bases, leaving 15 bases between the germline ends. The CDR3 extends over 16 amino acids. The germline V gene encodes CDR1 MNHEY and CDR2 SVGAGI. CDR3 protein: CASSLYRATGNQPQHF. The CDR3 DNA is TGTGCCAGCAGTTTGTACAGGGCGACGGGCAATCAGCCCCAGCATTTT.

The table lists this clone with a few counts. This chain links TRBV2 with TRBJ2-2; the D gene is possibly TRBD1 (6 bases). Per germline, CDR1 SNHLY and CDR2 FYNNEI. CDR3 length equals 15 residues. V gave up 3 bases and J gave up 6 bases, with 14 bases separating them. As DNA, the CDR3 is TGTGCCAGCAGTGAGGACAGAAGGAGTCCCGGGGAGCTGTTTTTT. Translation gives CASSEDRRSPGELFF.

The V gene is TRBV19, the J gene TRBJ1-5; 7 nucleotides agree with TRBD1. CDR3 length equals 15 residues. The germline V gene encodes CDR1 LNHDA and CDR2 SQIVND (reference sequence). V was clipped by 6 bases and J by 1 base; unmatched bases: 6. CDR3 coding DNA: TGTGCCAGTAGCGCCGGGACAGAGAGCAATCAGCCCCAGCATTTT. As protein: CASSAGTESNQPQHF.

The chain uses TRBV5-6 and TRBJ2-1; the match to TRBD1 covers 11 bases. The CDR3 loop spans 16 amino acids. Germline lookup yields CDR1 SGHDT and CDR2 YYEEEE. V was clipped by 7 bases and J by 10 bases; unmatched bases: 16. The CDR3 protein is CASGLSWDRGSGEQFF. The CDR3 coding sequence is TGTGCCAGCGGATTGTCGTGGGACAGGGGGTCCGGCGAGCAGTTCTTC. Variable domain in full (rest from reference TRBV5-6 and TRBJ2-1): DAGVTQSPTHLIKTRGQQVTLRCSPKSGHDTVSWYQQALGQGPQFIFQYYEEEERQRGNFPDRFSGHQFPNYSSELNVNALLLGDSALYLCASGLSWDRGSGEQFFGPGTRLTVL.

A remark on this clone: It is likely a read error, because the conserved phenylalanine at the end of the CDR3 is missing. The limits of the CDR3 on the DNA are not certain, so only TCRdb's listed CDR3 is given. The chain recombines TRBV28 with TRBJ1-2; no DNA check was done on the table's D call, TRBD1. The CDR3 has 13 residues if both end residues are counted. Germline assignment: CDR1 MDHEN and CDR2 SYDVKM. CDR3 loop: CASSPRQEWSPQA.

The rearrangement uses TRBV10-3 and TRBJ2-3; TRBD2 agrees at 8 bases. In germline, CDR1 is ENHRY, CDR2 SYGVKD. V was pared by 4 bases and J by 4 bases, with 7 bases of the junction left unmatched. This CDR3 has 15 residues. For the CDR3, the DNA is TGTGCCATCAGTGGAGCGGGAGTATCGGCAGATACGCAGTATTTT. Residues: CAISGAGVSADTQYF.